This entry describes one TCR beta chain. The data are from a study of blood T cell repertoires in COVID-19. Study overall: Donors of Cohort 3 who recovered were those that had two negative PCRs, clearance, or symptom resolution. Whether acute or convalescent, the COVID-19 samples came from the United States, Italy and Spain. T cells, B-cell-depleted T cells, or PBMCs supplied cDNA or gDNA.

Everyone who took part was about 18 to 90 years old, and they came from 20 to 25 US areas. The table came from immunoSEQ multiplex PCR; TCRdb's copy has only in-frame clones and leaves some out. Of roughly 340,000 clones listed, 70% to 90% are singletons. Sequencing was carried out using PBMCs or T cells enriched from blood (not recorded which). The clonotype comes from a man aged 35 to 55 in a cohort exposed to, infected with or recovered from COVID-19 (not recorded which).

CDR3 amino acids: CATGQNTDTQYF. The CDR3 DNA reads TGTGCCACTGGACAGAACACAGATACGCAGTATTTT. The chain joins TRBV19 to TRBJ2-3; perhaps TRBD1 as D (6 bases). The CDR3 totals 12 residues. Germline loops: CDR1 LNHDA, CDR2 SQIVND (reference sequence). Trimming took off 10 bases at V and 2 bases at J, with 10 bases between the two ends.